Each of the 25 T cell receptor beta chains below was sequenced from the same sample in a study of regulatory T cells in long-lasting Graves disease. As for time point: newly diagnosed GD, antithyroid drugs for less than 3 months. The TCR library was prepared using RNA isolated from PBMCs. The TCR beta library used iRepertoire HTBI primers with Arm-PCR amplification of CDR3. Each CDR3 protein is one row after TCRdb ran MiXCR on the multiplex PCR reads. Among 360,000 or so distinct CDR3 sequences listed, 15% to 20% were seen once. In addition, the sample was reused for a study of T cells in Graves' hyperthyroidism and ophthalmopathy.

This sample comprised peripheral blood mononuclear cells (PBMCs), obtained at new diagnosis, from a patient treated with antithyroid drugs. The receptors were sampled from a man aged 40-49 years with Graves disease.

This clonotype was seen only a few times. The chain uses TRBV12-5 and TRBJ1-2; D is unclear. The germline V gene encodes CDR1 LGHNT and CDR2 FRNRAP. This CDR3 has 12 residues. V was cut by 7 bases and J by 5 bases, with 11 bases left in between. CDR3 DNA: TGTGCTAGTGCGTTCATCGGGTATGGCTACACCTTC. It specifies CASAFIGYGYTF.

This clonotype appeared many times. The rearrangement joins TRBV28 to TRBJ1-6, with 7 positions matching TRBD1. Per the germline V gene, CDR1 is MDHEN and CDR2 is SYDVKM. V lost 4 bases to trimming and J lost 7 bases; unmatched junction nucleotides: 4. CDR3 length: 14 residues. CDR3 coding DNA: TGTGCCAGCAGTTCTCCGGGACAGAATTCACCCCTCCACTTT. Protein product: CASSSPGQNSPLHF.

This clonotype was seen many times. This chain connects TRBV20-1 to TRBJ2-1; 11 bases are a match to TRBD1. In germline, CDR1 is DFQATT, CDR2 SNEGSKA (reference sequence). CDR3 length: 15 residues. J gave up 8 bases and V 6 bases, and 12 bases lay outside the gene matches. In nucleotides, the CDR3 is TGCAGTGCAGGCGAATCCGGGACAGGGGGAGATGAGCAGTTCTTC. It translates to CSAGESGTGGDEQFF.

The table lists this clonotype with a count of one. V gene TRBV11-2 combines with J gene TRBJ2-7; 9 bases fit TRBD1. The CDR3 spans 16 residues. The ends lost 3 bases at V and 0 bases at J; junction bases unmatched: 6. Germline CDR1 is SGHAT and CDR2 is FQNNGV. The DNA of the CDR3 is TGTGCCAGCAGCTTCCTCCGGGGACAGGGCTCCTACGAGCAGTACTTC. It codes for CASSFLRGQGSYEQYF. Looking up the rest from reference TRBV11-2 and TRBJ2-7 gives the full variable domain: EAGVAQSPRYKIIEKRQSVAFWCNPISGHATLYWYQQILGQGPKLLIQFQNNGVVDDSQLPKDRFSAERLKGVDSTLKIQPAKLEDSAVYLCASSFLRGQGSYEQYFGPGTRLTVT.

At least ten counts were recorded for this clonotype. The chain carries TRBV28 and TRBJ1-5; D not certain. The CDR3 runs to 15 residues. Germline assignment: CDR1 MDHEN and CDR2 SYDVKM. V was trimmed by 2 bases and J by 2 bases, leaving 10 bases between them. The CDR3 region is CASSLNGRGNQPQHF. The CDR3 nucleotides are TGTGCCAGCAGTTTAAACGGACGCGGCAATCAGCCCCAGCATTTT.

The chain combines TRBV6-2 or TRBV6-3 with TRBJ2-2; maybe TRBD2 (6 bases). Between the trimmed V and J ends, which lost 5 bases and 7 bases, there was a span of 14 bases. From germline, CDR1 is MNHEY and CDR2 SVGEGT. This CDR3 has 14 residues. This chain's CDR3 is CASSRRGSSGELFF. CDR3 nucleotide sequence: TGTGCCAGCAGTAGGAGGGGTAGTAGCGGGGAGCTGTTTTTT.

Many counts were recorded for this clonotype. V gene TRBV6-1 combines with J gene TRBJ2-5; no clear D. The CDR3 length is 14 residues. CDR1 MNHNS and CDR2 SASEGT come from the germline V gene. Trimming left V 3 bases short and J 4 bases short, with 12 bases between. The DNA of the CDR3 is TGTGCCAGCAGTGATTGGCTGGGCGGAGAGACCCAGTACTTC. Protein: CASSDWLGGETQYF.

The chain has TRBV28 and TRBJ2-6; no firm D call. The CDR3 spans 15 residues. Trimming cost V 5 bases and J 0 bases, with 8 bases left between them. The V gene's germline CDR1 is MDHEN and CDR2 SYDVKM. The CDR3 coding sequence is TGTGCCAGCAGTAGGGTGGTCTCTGGGGCCAACGTCCTGACTTTC. The encoded protein is CASSRVVSGANVLTF.

Comments on this clonotype: This is likely an artifact of a read error, given a far larger clone one base away. As DNA, the CDR3 is TGTGCCATCAGTGAAACGGTCGAGCAGTACTTC. Amino acids: CAISETVEQYF. This chain links TRBV10-3 with TRBJ2-7; D unclear. This CDR3 spans 11 amino acids. Trimming took 3 bases from V and 6 from J, leaving 6 bases between them. Germline-derived CDR1 and CDR2 are ENHRY and SYGVKD.

This clonotype was counted ten times or more. This chain links TRBV20-1 with TRBJ1-5; no definite D call. V was shortened by 1 base and J by 3 bases, with 10 bases between the two germline ends. This CDR3 is built from 14 residues. The germline V gene has CDR1 DFQATT and CDR2 SNEGSKA (reference sequence). The CDR3 reads CSARAVHPNQPQHF. The CDR3 bases are TGCAGTGCTAGAGCGGTACATCCCAATCAGCCCCAGCATTTT.

V is TRBV19 and J is TRBJ1-5; 8 nucleotides agree with TRBD1. Per the germline V gene, CDR1 is LNHDA and CDR2 is SQIVND (reference sequence). With 6 bases clipped from V and 3 bases from J, the junction kept 10 bases outside the gene matches. The CDR3 runs to 16 residues. CDR3 region: CASRGQGVYDNQPQHF. For the CDR3, the DNA is TGTGCCAGTAGAGGACAGGGAGTATACGACAATCAGCCCCAGCATTTT. Drawing the rest from reference TRBV19 and TRBJ1-5, the complete variable domain is DGGITQSPKYLFRKEGQNVTLSCEQNLNHDAMYWYRQDPGQGLRLIYYSQIVNDFQKGDIAEGYSVSREKKESFPLTVTSAQKNPTAFYLCASRGQGVYDNQPQHFGDGTRLSIL.

This clonotype was observed at least ten times. V gene TRBV7-9 combines with J gene TRBJ2-7; D possibly corresponds to TRBD1 (6 bases). Trimming removed 0 bases from V and 6 bases from J, with 24 bases in between. Looked up from germline, CDR1 is SEHNR and CDR2 is FQNEAQ (reference sequence). CDR3 length: 18 residues. DNA of the CDR3: TGTGCCAGCAGCTTAGCTCGACGACAGGTGGGGATACTAGGCGAGCAGTACTTC. Translation: CASSLARRQVGILGEQYF.

This clonotype has a count of ten or more. The V call is TRBV2, the J call TRBJ2-1, with 7 bases matching TRBD1. This CDR3 comprises 14 residues. V shed 10 bases and J 0 bases; nucleotides not matched to a gene: 6. Germline CDR1 and CDR2: SNHLY and FYNNEI. The CDR3 nucleotides are TGTGCCATATACAGGGGTAGCTCCTACAATGAGCAGTTCTTC. Its protein product is CAIYRGSSYNEQFF. The full variable domain, completed using reference TRBV2 and TRBJ2-1, is EPEVTQTPSHQVTQMGQEVILRCVPISNHLYFYWYRQILGQKVEFLVSFYNNEISEKSEIFDDQFSVERPDGSNFTLKIRSTKLEDSAMYFCAIYRGSSYNEQFFGPGTRLTVL.

This clonotype was detected ten times or more. The genes are TRBV7-2 and TRBJ2-7; no firm D call. CDR1 is SGHTA and CDR2 is FQGNSA in the germline V gene. Between the trimmed V and J ends, which lost 5 bases and 0 bases, there was a span of 11 bases. The CDR3 sequence is 14 residues long. In DNA form, the CDR3 reads TGTGCCAGCAGCCGCTCCCGCAGCTCCTACGAGCAGTACTTC. It is translated as CASSRSRSSYEQYF. Complete variable domain (other parts from reference TRBV7-2 and TRBJ2-7): GAGVSQSPSNKVTEKGKDVELRCDPISGHTALYWYRQSLGQGLEFLIYFQGNSAPDKSGLPSDRFSAERTGGSVSTLTIQRTQQEDSAVYLCASSRSRSSYEQYFGPGTRLTVT.

This clonotype showed up many times. V gene TRBV20-1 combines with J gene TRBJ2-7, with D tentatively TRBD2 (6 bases). V lost 6 bases, J lost 2 bases, and 20 bases lay in between. The germline CDR1 and CDR2 sequences are DFQATT and SNEGSKA (reference sequence). This CDR3 comprises 15 residues. Here the CDR3 reads CSASPFGGDPYEQYF. CDR3 nucleotides: TGCAGTGCCTCCCCTTTCGGCGGGGACCCCTACGAGCAGTACTTC.

The chain links TRBV5-6 to TRBJ2-1; TRBD1 matches at 7 bases. This CDR3 region has 15 residues. Germline V gene lookup returns CDR1 SGHDT and CDR2 YYEEEE. The J segment lost 6 bases and the V segment lost 4 bases, leaving 10 bases of the junction unmatched. DNA for the CDR3: TGTGCCAGCAGCCCTGTCTACAGGGGCGTCAATGAGCAGTTCTTC. This translates into CASSPVYRGVNEQFF.

This clonotype was seen at least ten times. V and J are TRBV2 and TRBJ1-1, with a possible D match to TRBD1 (5 bases). The CDR3 contains 14 residues. Trimming removed 4 bases from V and 0 bases from J, with 9 bases in between. CDR1 and CDR2 from the germline V gene are SNHLY and FYNNEI. The CDR3 DNA reads as TGTGCCAGCAGTGGCGGGGCCGTGAACACTGAAGCTTTCTTT. This translates into CASSGGAVNTEAFF.

This clonotype occurred many times. The chain employs TRBV12-3 or TRBV12-4 and TRBJ2-1, with 7 nucleotides matching TRBD1. This CDR3 is built from 16 residues. The trim removed 5 bases at V and 1 base at J, leaving 8 bases unmatched. The CDR3 DNA reads as TGTGCCAGCAGTCCCCTGGAGACAGGGTCCTACAATGAGCAGTTCTTC. Its protein is CASSPLETGSYNEQFF.

This clonotype was counted ten times or more. This chain links TRBV5-1 with TRBJ1-5; the match to TRBD1 covers 7 bases. Germline assignment: CDR1 SGHRS and CDR2 YFSETQ. This CDR3 is built from 14 residues. Unmatched junction bases numbered 3, after V lost 0 bases and J lost 6 bases. The CDR3 loop reads CASSLEGAGQPQHF. The CDR3, as DNA: TGCGCCAGCAGCTTGGAGGGGGCAGGTCAGCCCCAGCATTTT.

There are many counts of this clonotype. A junction boundary mismatches the germline segment, possibly from a read error. The chain couples TRBV12-3 or TRBV12-4 to TRBJ2-5; D remains unclear. The CDR3 covers 13 residues. CDR3 DNA sequence: TGTGCCAGCAGCTTAGTTCAGCAAGAGACCCAGTACTTC. This encodes CASSLVQQETQYF.

The chain is built from TRBV18 and TRBJ2-5; 7 positions agree with TRBD1. CDR3 length: 15 amino acids. J was trimmed by 5 bases and V by 0 bases; bases with no gene match: 6. Germline values: CDR1 KGHSH, CDR2 LQKENI. Here the CDR3 reads CASSPPSRGLETQYF. The CDR3 nucleotides are TGTGCCAGCTCACCACCTTCTAGGGGGCTGGAGACCCAGTACTTC.

Many counts were recorded for this clonotype. The chain couples TRBV12-3 or TRBV12-4 to TRBJ2-7, with a weak D call TRBD1 (5 bases). The CDR3 is 15 amino acids. The V gene lost 6 bases and the J gene lost 1 base, with 16 bases spanning the gap. CDR3 DNA sequence: TGTGCCAGCAGCGGGTCGGTGGCAGGGTCCTACGAGCAGTACTTC. Translated, it gives CASSGSVAGSYEQYF.

A remark on this clonotype: This likely stems from a read error, as it lies one base from a far larger clone. The chain links TRBV7-3 to TRBJ2-5, with TRBD2 as a possible D gene (6 bases). With 2 bases removed from V and 11 bases from J, the gap between germline ends came to 27 bases. Germline CDR1 and CDR2: SGHTA and FQGTGA. The CDR3 extends over 17 amino acids. CDR3 sequence reads: CASSLDSSGSPNNEQYF. CDR3 sequence (DNA): TGTGCCAGCAGCTTAGATAGTAGCGGCTCCCCCAACAATGAGCAGTACTTC.

Details on this clonotype: The junction shows a germline mismatch at one end, possibly a read error. The chain has TRBV10-3 and TRBJ1-1; tentative D call: TRBD1 (5 bases). The CDR3 length is 13 residues. Germline V gene sequence: CDR1 ENHRY, CDR2 SYGVKD. CDR3: CTISVGRDTEAFF. The CDR3, as DNA: TGTACCATCAGTGTGGGCAGGGATACTGAAGCTTTCTTT.

There are many counts of this clonotype. The J gene is TRBJ2-1, the V gene TRBV12-3 or TRBV12-4; 7 positions match TRBD1. There are 16 residues in the CDR3. The junction had 10 bases not matched to a gene; V was cut back by 6 bases and J by 2 bases. The CDR3 loop is CASRSNKGGAYNEQFF. The CDR3 region has the DNA TGTGCCAGCAGATCAAATAAAGGGGGCGCCTACAATGAGCAGTTCTTC.